This T cell receptor beta chain was recorded in a study of OX40 agonist ivuxolimab in advanced cancers. General notes on the study: Ivuxolimab was an agonistic, fully human IgG2 monoclonal antibody directed against OX40 (CD134), a costimulatory receptor. Intravenous ivuxolimab was administered to patients every 2 weeks at six dose levels: 0.01, 0.1, 0.3, 1.5, 3 and 10 mg/kg. Of the approximately 53 patients in dose escalation, 19 had hepatocellular carcinoma, about 15 had melanoma, 9 had renal cell carcinoma and 9 had head and neck cancer. In the dose-escalation cohort, more than 80% of patients were male, and the mean age was around 60 years with a range of about 23 to 79. Patients were allowed to have had prior anti-PD-1, anti-PD-L1 or anti-CTLA-4 therapy, and around 41% of the dose-escalation patients had previously received checkpoint inhibitors. Partial responses were achieved by three dose-escalation patients, of whom one had hepatocellular carcinoma and two had cutaneous melanoma. The purpose of peripheral TCRbeta sequencing was to test whether ivuxolimab changed TCR sequence diversity and led to clonal T-cell expansion. The paper reports the monotherapy dose-escalation portion (N ≈ 52 patients) of the phase I ivuxolimab trial.

The V end loses 3 bases and the J end loses 5 bases, and a stretch of 13 bases separates them. From the cysteine up to the phenylalanine, the CDR3 has a length of 14 residues. Only the CDR3 region is kept as DNA, spanning 42 bases read in frame from base 1. From a lookup of the germline V gene, CDR1 and CDR2 are LGHNA and YSLEER. For sequencing of the TCRbeta CDR3 region, genomic DNA was extracted from the sorted cells. TCRbeta CDR3 regions were sequenced using the immunoSEQ Assay. Here the immuneACCESS table is served through TCRdb, limited to in-frame sequences with V and J called. Missing clones are a known gap in these copies; in checked studies unresolved V genes cover under half, and the rest lacks a known reason. The sample table records 70,000 or so clones; 75% to 90% of these occur just once. Under 3.5% of the sample is in the top ten clones. The trial excluded patients who had a history of autoimmune disease or who were on systemic immunosuppression. Peripheral blood for TCR sequencing was drawn from every dose cohort at baseline, at cycle 4 day 1 and at cycle 7 day 1. Samples were obtained from an open-label, multicenter, first-in-human phase I dose-escalation trial of ivuxolimab. Adults with locally advanced or metastatic melanoma, renal cell, hepatocellular, or head and neck squamous cell carcinoma were enrolled in the trial. CD4+ and CD8+ T cells were sorted separately from peripheral blood before TCR sequencing.

What the study reported, not specific to this receptor: On average, CD8+ T cells showed more expanded clones than CD4+ T cells after ivuxolimab. At doses from 0.1 to 3.0 mg/kg, clonal expansion was seen in both CD4+ and CD8+ blood T cells between baseline and week 6. Low levels of normalized T-cell clonal expansion were also shown by some nonresponding patients. In partial responders in the 0.1-3.0 mg/kg groups, normalized peripheral clonal expansion was found to be among the lowest, especially among CD8+ T cells. The antigen specificity of the clonally expanded peripheral T cells was not determined.

This clone was seen once. No cognate antigen has been identified for it. Base qualities are not recorded, but no much larger clone differs from it by a single base. The sequences come from CD4+ or CD8+ T cells sorted from blood, collected in a trial of the OX40 agonist ivuxolimab. Recombination linked TRBV4-3 to TRBJ1-1, with the D gene too uncertain to name. This TCR derives from an adult with an advanced solid tumor such as melanoma, head and neck, liver or kidney cancer. Read as DNA, the sequence is TGCGCCAGCAGCCAGTCCGTCCCGTCGACTGAAGCTTTCTTT. This is translated as CASSQSVPSTEAFF.